This T cell receptor (beta chain) stems from a study of blood T cell repertoires in COVID-19. Trimming left V 6 bases short and J 1 base short, with 24 bases between. This CDR3 contains 18 residues. Germline V CDR1 and CDR2: MNHEY, SVGEGT. This clone appeared a single time. Per the original data handling: Nucleated cell number was recorded as an estimate derived from reference gene primer amplification. Sequencing was performed with immunoSEQ multiplex PCR; in TCRdb, only in-frame clones are kept and a portion is missing. That table gives V, J and clone size, and the DNA gave D and trimming. The sample comprises 300,000 to 350,000 clones, over 85% of which are singletons, and approximately 4.1% rests with the top ten.

The sequence came from a woman in her fifties or sixties with COVID-19, enrolled during active disease. The sample taken for sequencing was peripheral blood. V is TRBV6-2 or TRBV6-3 and J is TRBJ1-1, with a tentative D call TRBD1 (5 bases). The CDR3 here is CASSPQLGQGVGNTEAFF. CDR3 in DNA: TGTGCCAGCAGCCCTCAATTGGGGCAGGGTGTGGGGAACACTGAAGCTTTCTTT.